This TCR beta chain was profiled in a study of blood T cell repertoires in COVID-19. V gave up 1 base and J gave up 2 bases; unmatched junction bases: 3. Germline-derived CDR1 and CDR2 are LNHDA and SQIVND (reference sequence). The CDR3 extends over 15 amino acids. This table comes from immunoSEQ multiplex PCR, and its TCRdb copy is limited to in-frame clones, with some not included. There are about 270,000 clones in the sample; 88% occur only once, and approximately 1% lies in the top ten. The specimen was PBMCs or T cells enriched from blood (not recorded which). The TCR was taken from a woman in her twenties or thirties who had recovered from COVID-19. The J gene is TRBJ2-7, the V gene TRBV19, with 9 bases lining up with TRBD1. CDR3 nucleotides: TGTGCCAGTAGTATAGCGAGGGACAGGGCCTACGAGCAGTACTTC. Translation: CASSIARDRAYEQYF.